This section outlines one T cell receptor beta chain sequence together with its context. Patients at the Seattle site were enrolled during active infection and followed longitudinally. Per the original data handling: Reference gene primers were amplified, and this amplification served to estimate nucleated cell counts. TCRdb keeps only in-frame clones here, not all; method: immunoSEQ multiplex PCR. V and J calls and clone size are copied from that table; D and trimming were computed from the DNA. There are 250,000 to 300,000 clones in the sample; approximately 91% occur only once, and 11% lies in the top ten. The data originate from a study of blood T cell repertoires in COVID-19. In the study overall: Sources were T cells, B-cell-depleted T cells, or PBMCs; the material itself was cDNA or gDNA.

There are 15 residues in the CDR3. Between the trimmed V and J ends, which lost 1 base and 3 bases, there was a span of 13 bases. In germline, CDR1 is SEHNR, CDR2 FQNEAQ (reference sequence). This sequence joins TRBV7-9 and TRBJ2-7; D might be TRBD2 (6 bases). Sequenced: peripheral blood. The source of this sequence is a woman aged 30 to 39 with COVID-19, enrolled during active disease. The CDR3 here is CASSLVAGGVYEQYF. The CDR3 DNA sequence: TGTGCCAGCAGCTTAGTGGCTGGAGGGGTCTACGAGCAGTACTTC.